The 15 T cell receptor beta chains in this list originate from one sample, sequenced in a study of blood T cell repertoires in COVID-19. Data came from immunoSEQ multiplex PCR; TCRdb stores just in-frame clones and leaves some out. The top ten hold around a fifth of the sample, which has roughly 86,000 clones, roughly 86% seen once. Sequencing was done on a sample of peripheral blood. All receptors come from a human donor in a cohort sampled during active COVID-19.

The table lists this clone with a few counts. CDR3 amino acids: CASSLGRASTGELFF. CDR3 bases: TGTGCCAGCAGTTTGGGCAGGGCTTCAACCGGGGAGCTGTTTTTT. The chain is built from TRBV28 and TRBJ2-2, with D perhaps matching TRBD1 (5 bases). CDR1 is MDHEN, CDR2 SYDVKM, per germline. The CDR3 is 15 amino acids. The V and J ends lost 3 bases and 5 bases respectively, with 13 bases between them. The whole variable domain, filled in from reference TRBV28 and TRBJ2-2, reads DVKVTQSSRYLVKRTGEKVFLECVQDMDHENMFWYRQDPGLGLRLIYFSYDVKMKEKGDIPEGYSVSREKKERFSLILESASTNQTSMYLCASSLGRASTGELFFGEGSRLTVL.

The chain carries TRBV10-3 and TRBJ2-7, with 13 positions matching TRBD2. The CDR3 sequence is 15 residues long. Losses at the gene ends were 6 bases for V and 5 bases for J; bases not matched to a gene: 7. Per germline, CDR1 ENHRY and CDR2 SYGVKD. The CDR3 here is CAIRTSGGAFHEQYF. Here the CDR3 DNA reads TGTGCCATCAGAACTAGCGGGGGGGCCTTCCACGAGCAGTACTTC.

The chain carries TRBV5-4 and TRBJ2-2; D ambiguous. This CDR3 contains 13 residues. V was trimmed by 4 bases and J by 1 base, leaving 5 bases between them. Germline lookup yields CDR1 SGHNT and CDR2 YYREEE (reference sequence). This CDR3 reads CASSTENTGELFF. CDR3 bases: TGTGCCAGCAGCACAGAGAACACCGGGGAGCTGTTTTTT.

This chain uses TRBV11-2 with TRBJ2-3, with 9 bases identical to TRBD1. The CDR3 is 16 residues long. The V gene end was trimmed by 1 base and the J gene end by 3 bases; junction bases not matched to a gene: 5. Germline V lookup: CDR1 SGHAT, CDR2 FQNNGV. The CDR3 DNA is TGTGCCAGCAGCTTAGGAACCGGGACAGGGACAGATACGCAGTATTTT. Translated, it gives CASSLGTGTGTDTQYF. Full variable domain (rest looked up from reference TRBV11-2 and TRBJ2-3): EAGVAQSPRYKIIEKRQSVAFWCNPISGHATLYWYQQILGQGPKLLIQFQNNGVVDDSQLPKDRFSAERLKGVDSTLKIQPAKLEDSAVYLCASSLGTGTGTDTQYFGPGTRLTVL.

This rearrangement joins TRBV27 to TRBJ2-7, with a tentative D call TRBD2 (6 bases). V lost 7 bases and J lost 3, with 13 bases in between. This CDR3 is built from 13 residues. The germline V gene encodes CDR1 MNHEY and CDR2 SMNVEV (reference sequence). CDR3 sequence: CASNRKGGYEQYF. The CDR3 DNA reads TGTGCCAGCAATCGAAAGGGAGGCTACGAGCAGTACTTC.

This clone was seen a handful of times. The chain carries TRBV6-5 and TRBJ2-5; 10 nucleotides agree with TRBD2. The CDR3 is 15 residues long. Trimming removed 5 bases from V and 8 bases from J; junction bases left unmatched: 11. Per the germline V gene, CDR1 is MNHEY and CDR2 is SVGAGI. CDR3 DNA: TGTGCCAGCAGTCCAAGAGGTAGCGGGGGGTTTACCCAGTACTTC. Amino acid sequence: CASSPRGSGGFTQYF.

The chain combines TRBV3-1 (or the pseudogene TRBV3-2) with TRBJ2-5, with 10 bases matching TRBD1. The germline gives CDR1 LGHDT, CDR2 YNNKEL (reference sequence). CDR3 length: 14 residues. V shed 4 bases, J shed 5 bases, and the junction held 4 bases outside the gene matches. CDR3 DNA: TGTGCCAGCAGCCGGGGACAGGGGAGGGAGACCCAGTACTTC. Amino acids: CASSRGQGRETQYF.

The chain is built from TRBV30 and TRBJ1-2; TRBD1 matches 9 bases. Germline V gene lookup returns CDR1 GTSNPN and CDR2 SVGIG (reference sequence). The CDR3 sequence is 13 residues long. The trim removed 4 bases at V and 8 bases at J, leaving 8 bases unmatched. DNA for the CDR3: TGTGCCTGGACGGACAGGGGCTATTCGGGCTACACCTTC. This codes for CAWTDRGYSGYTF. Filled out from reference TRBV30 and TRBJ1-2, the complete variable domain reads SQTIHQWPATLVQPVGSPLSLECTVEGTSNPNLYWYRQAAGRGLQLLFYSVGIGQISSEVPQNLSASRPQDRQFILSSKKLLLSDSGFYLCAWTDRGYSGYTFGSGTRLTVV.

V and J are TRBV24-1 and TRBJ2-3, with a possible D match to TRBD1 (6 bases). This CDR3 comprises 16 residues. The germline V gene has CDR1 KGHDR and CDR2 SFDVKD. V was shortened by 4 bases and J by 0 bases, with 13 bases between the two germline ends. CDR3 nucleotides: TGTGCCACCAGTGAACCGGGACAAAGTAGCACAGATACGCAGTATTTT. As protein: CATSEPGQSSTDTQYF.

The chain has TRBV18 and TRBJ1-5; D may be TRBD1 (5 bases). The CDR3 spans 15 residues. Germline lookup yields CDR1 KGHSH and CDR2 LQKENI. The ends were cut back, 6 bases at V and 1 base at J, with 13 bases in the middle. CDR3 sequence: CASSQGVGSNQPQHF. The CDR3 DNA sequence: TGTGCCAGCTCCCAAGGGGTCGGGAGCAATCAGCCCCAGCATTTT. Together with reference TRBV18 and TRBJ1-5, the CDR3 gives the full variable domain: NAGVMQNPRHLVRRRGQEARLRCSPMKGHSHVYWYRQLPEEGLKFMVYLQKENIIDESGMPKERFSAEFPKEGPSILRIQQVVRGDSAAYFCASSQGVGSNQPQHFGDGTRLSIL.

This clone was recorded once. The chain couples TRBV5-1 to TRBJ2-7; 10 bases align to TRBD1. This CDR3 is built from 14 residues. The ends lost 4 bases at V and 3 bases at J; junction bases unmatched: 4. Germline assignment: CDR1 SGHRS and CDR2 YFSETQ. The CDR3 here is CASSPGQGRYEQYF. The CDR3 DNA follows: TGCGCCAGCAGCCCGGGACAGGGGCGCTACGAGCAGTACTTC.

The rearrangement uses TRBV10-3 and TRBJ2-7; D is possibly TRBD2 (6 bases). The germline V gene encodes CDR1 ENHRY and CDR2 SYGVKD. The V and J ends lost 0 bases and 0 bases respectively, with 6 bases between them. This CDR3 contains 14 residues. CDR3 DNA sequence: TGTGCCATCAGTGAGTCGGGAGGCTCCTACGAGCAGTACTTC. Protein sequence: CAISESGGSYEQYF.

The chain links TRBV7-2 to TRBJ1-6, with 8 bases identical to TRBD1. This CDR3 has 16 amino acids. V trimming: 6 bases; J trimming: 5 bases; junction bases outside the gene matches: 9. Germline V gives CDR1 SGHTA, CDR2 FQGNSA. The CDR3: CASRHTDRGNNSPLHF. The CDR3, as DNA: TGTGCCAGCAGACATACAGACAGGGGAAATAATTCACCCCTCCACTTT.

The chain combines TRBV28 with TRBJ2-7; TRBD1 matches at 10 bases. The CDR3 extends over 14 amino acids. J was trimmed by 6 bases and V by 7 bases; bases with no gene match: 9. Per the germline V gene, CDR1 is MDHEN and CDR2 is SYDVKM. CDR3 region: CASKPGQGWGEQYF. For the CDR3, the DNA is TGTGCCAGCAAACCGGGACAGGGGTGGGGCGAGCAGTACTTC.

This clone was detected once. This chain links TRBV21-1 with TRBJ1-2; the table's TRBD1 call for D was not verified on the DNA. TRBV21-1 is a pseudogene. CDR3 length: 17 amino acids. Written as DNA, the CDR3 is TGTGCCAGCAGCAAGGTCCCGCCTCAGGGGGCAATCAATGGCTACACCTTC. This codes for CASSKVPPQGAINGYTF.